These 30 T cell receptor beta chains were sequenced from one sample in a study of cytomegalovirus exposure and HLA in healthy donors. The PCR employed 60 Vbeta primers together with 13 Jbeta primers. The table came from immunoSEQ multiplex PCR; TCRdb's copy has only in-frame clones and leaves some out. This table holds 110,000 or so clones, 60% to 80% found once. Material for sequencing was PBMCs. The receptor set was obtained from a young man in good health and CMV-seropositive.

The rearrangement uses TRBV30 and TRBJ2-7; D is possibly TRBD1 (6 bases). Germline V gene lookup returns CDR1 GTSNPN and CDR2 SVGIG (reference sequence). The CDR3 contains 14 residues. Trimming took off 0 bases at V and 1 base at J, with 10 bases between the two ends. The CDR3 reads CAWSVGQYSYEQYF. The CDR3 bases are TGTGCCTGGAGTGTTGGACAGTATTCCTACGAGCAGTACTTC.

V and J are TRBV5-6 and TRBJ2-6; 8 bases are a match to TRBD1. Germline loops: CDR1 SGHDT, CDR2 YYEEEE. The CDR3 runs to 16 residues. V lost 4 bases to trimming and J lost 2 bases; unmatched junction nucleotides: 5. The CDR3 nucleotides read TGTGCCAGCAGCAGTAACAGGGGGGCTGGGGCCAACGTCCTGACTTTC. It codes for CASSSNRGAGANVLTF.

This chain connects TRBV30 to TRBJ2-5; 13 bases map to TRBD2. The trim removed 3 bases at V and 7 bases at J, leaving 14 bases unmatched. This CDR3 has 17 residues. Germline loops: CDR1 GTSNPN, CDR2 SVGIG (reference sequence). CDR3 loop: CAWRSLAGGPGLGTQYF. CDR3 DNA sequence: TGTGCCTGGAGATCACTAGCGGGGGGGCCGGGGTTGGGGACCCAGTACTTC.

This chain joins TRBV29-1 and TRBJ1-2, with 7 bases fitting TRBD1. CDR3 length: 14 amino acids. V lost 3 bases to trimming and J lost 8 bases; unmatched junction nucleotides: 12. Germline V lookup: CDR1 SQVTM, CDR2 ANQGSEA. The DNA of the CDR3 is TGCAGCGTTGAGGAATCGACAGGGTTTAGGGGCTACACCTTC. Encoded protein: CSVEESTGFRGYTF.

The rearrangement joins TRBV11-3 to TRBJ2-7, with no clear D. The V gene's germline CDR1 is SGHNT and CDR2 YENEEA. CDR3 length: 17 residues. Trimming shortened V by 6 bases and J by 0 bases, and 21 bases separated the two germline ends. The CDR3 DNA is TGTGCCAGCAGTCTCCGCGGCACGGGTCTGAACTCCTACGAGCAGTACTTC. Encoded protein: CASSLRGTGLNSYEQYF.

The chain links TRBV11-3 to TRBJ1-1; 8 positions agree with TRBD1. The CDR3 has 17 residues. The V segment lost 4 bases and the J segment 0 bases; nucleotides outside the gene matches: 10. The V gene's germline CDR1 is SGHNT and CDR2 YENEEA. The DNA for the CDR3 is TGTGCCAGCAGCTCGTACTTCAGGGGGCCGTTGAACACTGAAGCTTTCTTT. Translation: CASSSYFRGPLNTEAFF.

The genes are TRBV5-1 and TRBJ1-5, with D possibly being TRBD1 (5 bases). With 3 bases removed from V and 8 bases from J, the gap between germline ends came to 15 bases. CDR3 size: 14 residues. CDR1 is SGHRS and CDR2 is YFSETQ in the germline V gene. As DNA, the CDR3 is TGCGCCAGCAGCTACAGTGGGGCTGGGGAGCCCCAGCATTTT. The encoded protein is CASSYSGAGEPQHF.

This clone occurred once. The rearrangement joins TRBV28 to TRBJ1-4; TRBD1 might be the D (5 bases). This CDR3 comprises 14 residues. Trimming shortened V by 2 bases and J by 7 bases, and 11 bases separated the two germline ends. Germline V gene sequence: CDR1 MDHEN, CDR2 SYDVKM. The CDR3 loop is CASSLVGGVEKLFF. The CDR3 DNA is TGTGCCAGCAGTTTAGTGGGGGGGGTTGAAAAACTGTTTTTT.

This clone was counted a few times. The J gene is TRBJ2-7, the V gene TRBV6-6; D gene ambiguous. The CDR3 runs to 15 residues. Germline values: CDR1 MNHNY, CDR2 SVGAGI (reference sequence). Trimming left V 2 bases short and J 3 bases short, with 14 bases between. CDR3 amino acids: CASSYRSPIRYEQYF. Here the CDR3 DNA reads TGTGCCAGCAGTTACCGCTCTCCTATCCGCTACGAGCAGTACTTC.

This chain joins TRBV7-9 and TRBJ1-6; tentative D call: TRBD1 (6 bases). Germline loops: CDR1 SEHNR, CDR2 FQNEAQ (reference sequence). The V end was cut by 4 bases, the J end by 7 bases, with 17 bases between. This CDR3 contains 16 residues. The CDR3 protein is CASSWDRDIKNSPLHF. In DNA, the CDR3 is TGTGCCAGCAGCTGGGACCGGGACATAAAAAATTCACCCCTCCACTTT.

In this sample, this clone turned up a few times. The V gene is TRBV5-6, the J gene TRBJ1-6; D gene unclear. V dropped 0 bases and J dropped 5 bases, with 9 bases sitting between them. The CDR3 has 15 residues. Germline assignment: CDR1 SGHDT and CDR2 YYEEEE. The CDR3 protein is CASSLAAGHNSPLHF. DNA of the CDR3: TGTGCCAGCAGCTTGGCCGCGGGTCATAATTCACCCCTCCACTTT.

CDR3 in amino acids: CASSLSGFGSPLHF. The CDR3 DNA reads as TGTGCCAGCAGCTTAAGCGGGTTTGGGTCACCCCTCCACTTT. V and J are TRBV7-3 and TRBJ1-6; D unclear. CDR1 is SGHTA, CDR2 FQGTGA, per germline. The length of the CDR3 is 14 residues. Trimming stripped 1 base from V and 10 bases from J, with 11 bases between.

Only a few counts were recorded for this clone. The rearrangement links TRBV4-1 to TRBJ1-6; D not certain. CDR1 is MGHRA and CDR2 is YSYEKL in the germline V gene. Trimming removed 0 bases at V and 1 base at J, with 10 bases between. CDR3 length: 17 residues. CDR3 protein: CASSQDNRGSYNSPLHF. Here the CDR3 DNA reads TGCGCCAGCAGCCAAGATAACCGAGGGTCCTATAATTCACCCCTCCACTTT.

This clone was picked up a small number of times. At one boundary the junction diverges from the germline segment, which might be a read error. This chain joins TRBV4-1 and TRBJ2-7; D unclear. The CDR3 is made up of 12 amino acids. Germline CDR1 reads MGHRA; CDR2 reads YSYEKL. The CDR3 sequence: CASSQDNYEQYF. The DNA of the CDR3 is TGTGCCAGCAGCCAAGATAATTACGAGCAGTACTTC.

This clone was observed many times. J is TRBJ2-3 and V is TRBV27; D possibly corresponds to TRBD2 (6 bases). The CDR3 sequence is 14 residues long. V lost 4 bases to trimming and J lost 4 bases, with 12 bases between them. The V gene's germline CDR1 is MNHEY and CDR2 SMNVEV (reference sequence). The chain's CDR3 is CASSSTGVPDTQYF. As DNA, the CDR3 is TGTGCCAGCAGTTCTACGGGGGTCCCAGATACGCAGTATTTT.

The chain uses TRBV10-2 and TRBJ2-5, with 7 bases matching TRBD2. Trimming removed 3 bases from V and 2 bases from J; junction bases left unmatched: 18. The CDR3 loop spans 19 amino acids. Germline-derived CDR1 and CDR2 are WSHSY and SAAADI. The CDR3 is CASSEFGATSFEGQETQYF. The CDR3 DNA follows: TGCGCCAGCAGTGAATTTGGGGCGACTAGCTTCGAAGGGCAAGAGACCCAGTACTTC.

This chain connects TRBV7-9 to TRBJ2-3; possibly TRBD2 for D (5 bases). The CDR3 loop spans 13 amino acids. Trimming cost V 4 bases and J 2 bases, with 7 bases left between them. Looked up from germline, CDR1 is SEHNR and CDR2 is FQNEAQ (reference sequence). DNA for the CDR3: TGTGCCAGCAGCTCCCGGGACACAGATACGCAGTATTTT. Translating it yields CASSSRDTDTQYF.

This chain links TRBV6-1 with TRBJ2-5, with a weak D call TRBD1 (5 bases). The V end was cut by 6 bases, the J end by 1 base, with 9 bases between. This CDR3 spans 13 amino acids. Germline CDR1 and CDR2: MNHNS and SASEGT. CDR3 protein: CASSPGIQETQYF. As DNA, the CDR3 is TGTGCCAGCAGCCCAGGGATCCAAGAGACCCAGTACTTC.

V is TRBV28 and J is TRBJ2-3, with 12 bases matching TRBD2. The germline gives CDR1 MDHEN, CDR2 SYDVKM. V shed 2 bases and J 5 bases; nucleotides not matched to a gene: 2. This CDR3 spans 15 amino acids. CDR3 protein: CASSLTSGGQDTQYF. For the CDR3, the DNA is TGTGCCAGCAGTTTAACTAGCGGGGGGCAAGATACGCAGTATTTT.

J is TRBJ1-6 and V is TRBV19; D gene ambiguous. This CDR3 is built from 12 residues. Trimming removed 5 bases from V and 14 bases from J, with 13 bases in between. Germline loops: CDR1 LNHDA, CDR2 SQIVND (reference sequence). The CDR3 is CASSVAGKALHF. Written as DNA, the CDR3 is TGTGCCAGTAGTGTGGCAGGAAAAGCCCTCCACTTT.

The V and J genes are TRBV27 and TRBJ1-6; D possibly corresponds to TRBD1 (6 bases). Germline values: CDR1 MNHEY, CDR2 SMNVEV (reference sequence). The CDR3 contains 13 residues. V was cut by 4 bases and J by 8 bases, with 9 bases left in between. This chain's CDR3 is CASSWDTDSPLHF. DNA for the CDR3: TGTGCCAGCAGTTGGGACACGGATTCACCCCTCCACTTT.

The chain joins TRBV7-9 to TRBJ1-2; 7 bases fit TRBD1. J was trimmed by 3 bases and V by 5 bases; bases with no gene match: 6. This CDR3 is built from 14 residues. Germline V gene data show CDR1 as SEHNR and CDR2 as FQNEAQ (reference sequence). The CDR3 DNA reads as TGTGCCAGCAGCAGACAGGGTTTTCACTATGGCTACACCTTC. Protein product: CASSRQGFHYGYTF.

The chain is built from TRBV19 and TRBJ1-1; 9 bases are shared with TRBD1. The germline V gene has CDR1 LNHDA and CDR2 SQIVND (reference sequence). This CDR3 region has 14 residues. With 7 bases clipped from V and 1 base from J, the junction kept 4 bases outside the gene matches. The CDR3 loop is CASTSDRGNTEAFF. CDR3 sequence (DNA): TGTGCCAGTACCTCGGACAGGGGGAACACTGAAGCTTTCTTT.

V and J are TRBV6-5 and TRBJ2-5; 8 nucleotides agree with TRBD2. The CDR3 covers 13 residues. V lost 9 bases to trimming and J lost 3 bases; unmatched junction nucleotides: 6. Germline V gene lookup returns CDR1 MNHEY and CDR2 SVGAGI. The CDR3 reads CASQRGTKETQYF. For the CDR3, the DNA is TGTGCCAGTCAGCGGGGGACTAAAGAGACCCAGTACTTC.

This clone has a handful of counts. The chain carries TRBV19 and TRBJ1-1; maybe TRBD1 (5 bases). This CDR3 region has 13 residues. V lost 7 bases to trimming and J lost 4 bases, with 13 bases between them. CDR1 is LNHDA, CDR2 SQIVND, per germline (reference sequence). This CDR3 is CASKGSWGTEAFF. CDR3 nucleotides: TGTGCCAGTAAGGGGTCTTGGGGCACTGAAGCTTTCTTT.

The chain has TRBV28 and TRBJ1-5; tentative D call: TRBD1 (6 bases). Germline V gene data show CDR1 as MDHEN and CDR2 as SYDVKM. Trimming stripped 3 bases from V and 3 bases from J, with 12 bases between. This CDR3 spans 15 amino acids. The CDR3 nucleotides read TGTGCCAGCAGTTTGGCGGGGGCCTTCAATCAGCCCCAGCATTTT. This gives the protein CASSLAGAFNQPQHF.

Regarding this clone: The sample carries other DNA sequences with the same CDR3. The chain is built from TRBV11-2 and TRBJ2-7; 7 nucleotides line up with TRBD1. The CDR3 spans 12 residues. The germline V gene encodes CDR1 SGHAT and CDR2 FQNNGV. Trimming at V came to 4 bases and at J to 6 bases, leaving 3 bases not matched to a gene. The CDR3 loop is CASSSRTGEQYF. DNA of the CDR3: TGTGCCAGCAGCTCCCGGACAGGCGAGCAGTACTTC.

This CDR3 reads CASSRVTGGSNEQFF. In nucleotides, the CDR3 is TGCGCCAGCAGTAGGGTCACAGGGGGGTCGAATGAGCAGTTCTTC. V gene TRBV10-1 combines with J gene TRBJ2-1, with 8 bases fitting TRBD1. V was clipped by 5 bases and J by 7 bases; unmatched bases: 10. CDR1 and CDR2 from the germline V gene are WNHNN and SYGVQD (reference sequence). This CDR3 is 15 amino acids long.

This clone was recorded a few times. In nucleotides, the CDR3 is TGCGCCAGCAGCCAAGATGCCAGGGTTGCAGATACGCAGTATTTT. Protein sequence: CASSQDARVADTQYF. This sequence joins TRBV4-1 and TRBJ2-3, with D perhaps matching TRBD1 (5 bases). This CDR3 contains 15 residues. Per germline, CDR1 MGHRA and CDR2 YSYEKL. V was pared by 0 bases and J by 4 bases, with 11 bases between.

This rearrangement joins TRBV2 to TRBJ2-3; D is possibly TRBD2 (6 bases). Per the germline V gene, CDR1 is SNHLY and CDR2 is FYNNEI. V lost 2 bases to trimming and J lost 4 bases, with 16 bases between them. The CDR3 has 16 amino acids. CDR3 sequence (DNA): TGTGCCAGCAGTGAATTCGCCGAAGCGGGCGCAGATACGCAGTATTTT. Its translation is CASSEFAEAGADTQYF.